Listed below are T cell receptor beta chains from one sample, sequenced in a study of cytotoxic CD8 clonotypes in ibrutinib-treated CLL. The repertoire was sequenced with immunoSEQ multiplex PCR; TCRdb's copy has only in-frame clones and lacks some. The sample consists of roughly 50,000 clones, roughly 63% of them appearing once. The sequences come from PBMCs, collected after 24 months of ibrutinib treatment. The receptors originated from a human donor with chronic lymphocytic leukemia. The CDR3 runs from the conserved cysteine through the conserved F or W. Fields, in order: CDR3 protein, J gene, V gene.

CSGLFGGADSPLHF TRBJ1-6 TRBV29-1
CASLGPLSGSYEQYF TRBJ2-7 TRBV6-5
CASSLSLTGYEQYF TRBJ2-7 TRBV27
CASSFLAGGVNEQFF TRBJ2-1 TRBV5-1
CASSLGVNQPQHF TRBJ1-5 TRBV7-9
CASSQTGDGGDTQYF TRBJ2-3 TRBV5-1
CASSQDGWGGAEKLFF TRBJ1-4 TRBV4-1
CASSPGTVNTEAFF TRBJ1-1 TRBV28
CASSEGQGGSDTQYF TRBJ2-3 TRBV5-1
CAIKETQYF TRBJ2-5 TRBV2
CASSLVGTIYEQYF TRBJ2-7 TRBV5-1
CASSSQGQDTDTQYF TRBJ2-3 TRBV27
CASSLGGAGDEQFF TRBJ2-1 TRBV5-1
CASSSGLAGVPEQYF TRBJ2-7 TRBV5-4
CASSSLTRADTQYF TRBJ2-3 TRBV28
CASTAGGEGPQHF TRBJ1-5 TRBV19
CASSQDPLRPNEQFF TRBJ2-1 TRBV4-2
CASSMDSSMGTQYF TRBJ2-5 TRBV2
CASSNPLGEQYF TRBJ2-7 TRBV19
CASSLEEKLDGYTF TRBJ1-2 TRBV5-6
CASSPGLAGTFEQFF TRBJ2-1 TRBV11-2
CASTSGTVSYEQYF TRBJ2-7 TRBV9
CASSRVTDEKLFF TRBJ1-4 TRBV5-1
CASSSSSYEQYF TRBJ2-7 TRBV2
CASSLELGRGSGYTF TRBJ1-2 TRBV7-9
CASMGRASYEQYF TRBJ2-7 TRBV25-1
CASSEGTGGTEAFF TRBJ1-1 TRBV6-1
CAISESFGGGAGETQYF TRBJ2-5 TRBV10-3
CAISEGWGMNEQYF TRBJ2-7 TRBV10-3
CSVASGQAHTDTQYF TRBJ2-3 TRBV29-1
CASSEPATDTQYF TRBJ2-3 TRBV10-1
CASSLAGMNSYEQYF TRBJ2-7 TRBV5-1
CASSYSGGESEKLFF TRBJ1-4 TRBV6-5
CASRLVGRWAEKLFF TRBJ1-4 TRBV12-2
CASSSSGQGRNQPQHF TRBJ1-5 TRBV7-9
CASSLGGITDTQYF TRBJ2-3 TRBV7-9
CASSLAAGTVNGYTF TRBJ1-2 TRBV27
CASRAGSTEAFF TRBJ1-1 TRBV6-1
CASSLGGRTGGTYEQYF TRBJ2-7 TRBV13
CAASSYNEQFF TRBJ2-1 TRBV23-1
CASSSTEVGELFF TRBJ2-2 TRBV19
CASSTGQERETQYF TRBJ2-5 TRBV10-1
CASSLGSGGPKETQYF TRBJ2-5 TRBV5-1
CASSPRTGGNTEAFF TRBJ1-1 TRBV9
CASSAGASSYNEQFF TRBJ2-1 TRBV2
CASSSGPTTLNTEAFF TRBJ1-1 TRBV28
CASSLVLGAGNTIYF TRBJ1-3 TRBV7-9
CASTPDPTDYGYTF TRBJ1-2 TRBV7-8
CASSGRAVGNTIYF TRBJ1-3 TRBV2
CASSFRQGVAGNTIYF TRBJ1-3 TRBV19
CASTLVPGTAPEQYF TRBJ2-7 TRBV2